This T cell receptor beta chain was found in a study of OX40 agonist ivuxolimab in advanced cancers. Clones were sequenced by immunoSEQ multiplex PCR, and TCRdb holds only the in-frame ones, with some missing. Here the sample spans under 90,000 clones, 90% to 95% being singletons. V shed 3 bases, J shed 3 bases, and the junction held 9 bases outside the gene matches. CDR3 length: 17 residues. CDR1 and CDR2 (germline): LNHDA, SQIVND (reference sequence). The receptor was derived from an adult with an advanced solid tumor such as melanoma, head and neck, liver or kidney cancer. This sample comprised CD4+ or CD8+ T cells sorted from blood, obtained in a trial of the OX40 agonist ivuxolimab. The chain recombines TRBV19 with TRBJ1-5, with 9 bases identical to TRBD1. CDR3 protein: CASSINVGTGNNQPQHF. DNA of the CDR3: TGTGCCAGTAGTATTAATGTGGGGACAGGGAACAATCAGCCCCAGCATTTT. The full variable domain, in which reference TRBV19 and TRBJ1-5 provide the parts outside the CDR3, is DGGITQSPKYLFRKEGQNVTLSCEQNLNHDAMYWYRQDPGQGLRLIYYSQIVNDFQKGDIAEGYSVSREKKESFPLTVTSAQKNPTAFYLCASSINVGTGNNQPQHFGDGTRLSIL.